This is a list of T cell receptor beta chains from one sample in a study of T cell clonotyping in hematopoietic cell transplantation. TCRdb's table, derived via immunoSEQ multiplex PCR, lists solely in-frame clones and lacks some. The sample has approximately 17,000 clones, over 50% seen once. Specimen: PBMCs, collected 30 days after allogeneic stem cell transplant. Receptors were obtained from a male patient in his fifties who had an allogeneic stem cell transplant from an unrelated donor, so T cells may come from the graft donor. Some clones in this sample may be carry-over from other donors' samples. CDR3s include the opening cysteine and the closing phenylalanine or tryptophan. The order of the fields is V gene, J gene, D gene, clone size, CDR3 DNA, CDR3 protein. D genes are given only for firm matches. Clone size is stated in some rows and not others, as once, few, many or a class when expanded.

V gene: TRBV27
J gene: TRBJ2-7
D gene: .
clone size: .
CDR3 DNA: TGTGCCAGCAGTTCCTCCTACGAGCAGTACTTC
CDR3 protein: CASSSSYEQYF

V gene: TRBV10-3
J gene: TRBJ1-6
D gene: .
clone size: .
CDR3 DNA: TGTGCCATCAGTGAGTCGATTGGGGGAGGCACCTATAATTCACCCCTCCACTTT
CDR3 protein: CAISESIGGGTYNSPLHF

V gene: TRBV11-3
J gene: TRBJ2-2
D gene: .
clone size: .
CDR3 DNA: TGTGCCAGCAGCTTGCGGGACCCCGGGGAGCTGTTTTTT
CDR3 protein: CASSLRDPGELFF

V gene: TRBV14
J gene: TRBJ2-7
D gene: TRBD2
clone size: .
CDR3 DNA: TGTGCCAGCAGCCCGGGACTAGCGGGAGGGCCTTACGAGCAGTACTTC
CDR3 protein: CASSPGLAGGPYEQYF

V gene: TRBV7-6
J gene: TRBJ2-6
D gene: .
clone size: once
CDR3 DNA: TGTGCCAGCAGCTCCGGTGTTCTCTCTGGGGCCAACGTCCTGACTTTC
CDR3 protein: CASSSGVLSGANVLTF

V gene: TRBV25-1
J gene: TRBJ2-3
D gene: .
clone size: .
CDR3 DNA: TGTGCCAGCAGTGAATACGCTAGTGGGGATACGCAGTATTTT
CDR3 protein: CASSEYASGDTQYF

V gene: TRBV10-3
J gene: TRBJ2-7
D gene: TRBD1
clone size: .
CDR3 DNA: TGTGCCATCAGTGAGTCCGGGACAGGGCTCTACGAGCAGTACTTC
CDR3 protein: CAISESGTGLYEQYF

V gene: TRBV6-6
J gene: TRBJ1-2
D gene: .
clone size: .
CDR3 DNA: TGTGCCAGCAGTCCGGGACCGACCTTCTATGGCTACACCTTC
CDR3 protein: CASSPGPTFYGYTF

V gene: TRBV30
J gene: TRBJ1-6
D gene: .
clone size: .
CDR3 DNA: TGTGCCTGGAGGCCCGATAATTCACCCCTCCACTTT
CDR3 protein: CAWRPDNSPLHF

V gene: TRBV6-6
J gene: TRBJ1-2
D gene: .
clone size: .
CDR3 DNA: TGTGCCAGCAGTCGCGTCCAGGTGGGATTTTATGGCTACACCTTC
CDR3 protein: CASSRVQVGFYGYTF

V gene: TRBV9
J gene: TRBJ1-2
D gene: .
clone size: .
CDR3 DNA: TGTGCCAGCAGCGTAGCCCTTAACTATGGCTACACCTTC
CDR3 protein: CASSVALNYGYTF

V gene: TRBV7-2
J gene: TRBJ2-3
D gene: .
clone size: few
CDR3 DNA: TGTGCCAGCAGGTGGACTCATCTTACCACAGATACGCAGTATTTT
CDR3 protein: CASRWTHLTTDTQYF

V gene: TRBV5-1
J gene: TRBJ1-4
D gene: .
clone size: .
CDR3 DNA: TGCGCCAGCAGCTTGGCGGGGCAGTTCGAAGAACTGTTTTTT
CDR3 protein: CASSLAGQFEELFF

V gene: TRBV6-5
J gene: TRBJ1-5
D gene: .
clone size: once
CDR3 DNA: TGTGCCAGCAGTTACAGTGGACAGAGCAATCAGCCCCAGCATTTT
CDR3 protein: CASSYSGQSNQPQHF

V gene: TRBV7-2
J gene: TRBJ1-2
D gene: .
clone size: few
CDR3 DNA: TGTGCCAGCAGCCCAGTTGCGGGGGGCAGGGACTATGGCTACACCTTC
CDR3 protein: CASSPVAGGRDYGYTF

V gene: TRBV6-1
J gene: TRBJ2-7
D gene: .
clone size: .
CDR3 DNA: TGTGCCAGCAGTGAAGCGCTCCTAGCGCCCTACGAGCAGTACTTC
CDR3 protein: CASSEALLAPYEQYF

V gene: TRBV6-1
J gene: TRBJ2-2
D gene: .
clone size: .
CDR3 DNA: TGTGCCAGCAGTGAAGGGGCTACGGACACCGGGGAGCTGTTTTTT
CDR3 protein: CASSEGATDTGELFF

V gene: TRBV29-1
J gene: TRBJ2-7
D gene: .
clone size: .
CDR3 DNA: TGCAGCGCCCTATCCTACGCCCCTTACGAGCAGTACTTC
CDR3 protein: CSALSYAPYEQYF

V gene: TRBV19
J gene: TRBJ2-3
D gene: .
clone size: .
CDR3 DNA: TGTGCCAGTAGCATGAGGGGCGGTAGCACAGATACGCAGTATTTT
CDR3 protein: CASSMRGGSTDTQYF

V gene: TRBV30
J gene: TRBJ1-1
D gene: TRBD1
clone size: .
CDR3 DNA: TGTGCCTGGAGCACAGGGGGGAACACTGAAGCTTTCTTT
CDR3 protein: CAWSTGGNTEAFF

V gene: TRBV30
J gene: TRBJ1-1
D gene: .
clone size: few
CDR3 DNA: TGTGCCTGGAGTGTACAGGGTCCCGAAGCTTTCTTT
CDR3 protein: CAWSVQGPEAFF

V gene: TRBV19
J gene: TRBJ1-6
D gene: .
clone size: few
CDR3 DNA: TGTGCCAGTAGTATCTTGAATTCACCCCTCCACTTT
CDR3 protein: CASSILNSPLHF

V gene: TRBV10-1
J gene: TRBJ2-7
D gene: TRBD1
clone size: .
CDR3 DNA: TGCGCCAGCAGCAGACAGGGTTACTCCTACGAGCAGTACTTC
CDR3 protein: CASSRQGYSYEQYF

V gene: TRBV4-3
J gene: TRBJ2-7
D gene: .
clone size: .
CDR3 DNA: TGCGCCAGCAGCCAAGACAAAGGTCCATACGAGCAGTACTTC
CDR3 protein: CASSQDKGPYEQYF

V gene: TRBV12-5
J gene: TRBJ2-5
D gene: .
clone size: .
CDR3 DNA: TGTGCTAGTCGATCAGTGGAGGAGACCCAGTACTTC
CDR3 protein: CASRSVEETQYF

V gene: TRBV30
J gene: TRBJ2-7
D gene: TRBD1
clone size: .
CDR3 DNA: TGTGCCTGGAGTCCCGGGACAGGGGACTACGAGCAGTACTTC
CDR3 protein: CAWSPGTGDYEQYF

V gene: TRBV28
J gene: TRBJ1-1
D gene: .
clone size: .
CDR3 DNA: TGTGCCAGCAGTTTAAAAGGGTTCAACACTGAAGCTTTCTTT
CDR3 protein: CASSLKGFNTEAFF

V gene: TRBV7-6
J gene: TRBJ1-6
D gene: TRBD1
clone size: few
CDR3 DNA: TGTGCCAGCAGCTCCTGGGACAGGGTGCCAACTAATTCACCCCTCCACTTT
CDR3 protein: CASSSWDRVPTNSPLHF

V gene: TRBV5-4
J gene: TRBJ2-7
D gene: .
clone size: .
CDR3 DNA: TGTGCCAGCGGTTCCCTGGGGGAAGGAACCTACGAGCAGTACTTC
CDR3 protein: CASGSLGEGTYEQYF

V gene: TRBV7-6
J gene: TRBJ2-1
D gene: .
clone size: .
CDR3 DNA: TGTGCCAGCAGCTTAGAAACAGGAGCCTACAATGAGCAGTTCTTC
CDR3 protein: CASSLETGAYNEQFF

V gene: TRBV30
J gene: TRBJ1-2
D gene: .
clone size: .
CDR3 DNA: TGTTCCGGGGGAGGTCGGGGTGGCTACACCTTC
CDR3 protein: CSGGGRGGYTF

V gene: TRBV30
J gene: TRBJ1-2
D gene: .
clone size: .
CDR3 DNA: TGTGCCTGGAGTCCGCCTCTTGAAACTTTACCTTCAACCTTC
CDR3 protein: CAWSPPLETLPSTF

V gene: TRBV4-2
J gene: TRBJ2-7
D gene: .
clone size: few
CDR3 DNA: TGTGCCAGCAGCCAAGGGGGGACACCCTCCTACGAGCAGTACTTC
CDR3 protein: CASSQGGTPSYEQYF

V gene: TRBV6-5
J gene: TRBJ1-1
D gene: .
clone size: .
CDR3 DNA: TGTGCCAGCAGCACGAATGGGGACACTGAAGCTTTCTTT
CDR3 protein: CASSTNGDTEAFF

V gene: TRBV5-1
J gene: TRBJ1-3
D gene: .
clone size: few
CDR3 DNA: TGCGCCAGCAGCTCGGACATGCGGAACTCTGGAAACACCATATATTTT
CDR3 protein: CASSSDMRNSGNTIYF

V gene: TRBV11-3
J gene: TRBJ1-1
D gene: .
clone size: .
CDR3 DNA: TGTGCCAGCAGCTCCGGGACAGAAGCTTTCTTT
CDR3 protein: CASSSGTEAFF

V gene: TRBV7-2
J gene: TRBJ1-5
D gene: .
clone size: .
CDR3 DNA: TGTGCCAGCAGCTTAATCGGGGGTAGCCATCAGCCCCAGCATTTT
CDR3 protein: CASSLIGGSHQPQHF

V gene: TRBV30
J gene: TRBJ1-2
D gene: .
clone size: once
CDR3 DNA: TGTGCCTGGAGTGTACTGACTGCACTCTCATTC
CDR3 protein: CAWSVLTALSF

V gene: TRBV27
J gene: TRBJ2-1
D gene: .
clone size: .
CDR3 DNA: TGTGCCAGCAGTTCGCGGGTCTACAATGAGCAGTTCTTC
CDR3 protein: CASSSRVYNEQFF

V gene: TRBV25-1
J gene: TRBJ1-2
D gene: .
clone size: few
CDR3 DNA: TGTGCCAGCAGTGAATTATGGGGGCGAGGCTACACCTTC
CDR3 protein: CASSELWGRGYTF

V gene: TRBV6-5
J gene: TRBJ2-2
D gene: .
clone size: once
CDR3 DNA: TGTGCCAGCAGTTACTTTACGCCAGCGAACACCGGGGAGCTGTTTTTT
CDR3 protein: CASSYFTPANTGELFF

V gene: TRBV2
J gene: TRBJ1-3
D gene: .
clone size: few
CDR3 DNA: TGTGCCAGCTTTCCCGGGCTTTCGCGAGGAAACACCACATATTTT
CDR3 protein: CASFPGLSRGNTTYF

V gene: TRBV11-2
J gene: TRBJ2-3
D gene: TRBD2
clone size: .
CDR3 DNA: TGTGCCAGCAGCTTAGGGACTAGCGATTTGGCAGATACGCAGTATTTT
CDR3 protein: CASSLGTSDLADTQYF

V gene: TRBV4-3
J gene: TRBJ1-2
D gene: .
clone size: .
CDR3 DNA: TGCGCCAGCAGCCCCCGGGGCGGGTATGGCTACACCTTC
CDR3 protein: CASSPRGGYGYTF

V gene: TRBV14
J gene: TRBJ2-3
D gene: TRBD1
clone size: .
CDR3 DNA: TGTGCCAGCAGCCAAGATCTTGAGACAGGGGGGGTCACAGATACGCAGTATTTT
CDR3 protein: CASSQDLETGGVTDTQYF

V gene: TRBV28
J gene: TRBJ2-5
D gene: .
clone size: few
CDR3 DNA: TGTGCTAGCAGCCCAATGGGACGTTTGGAAGAGACCCAGTACTTC
CDR3 protein: CASSPMGRLEETQYF